Below, one T cell receptor (beta chain) is given with its context. The sample belongs to a study of cytomegalovirus exposure and HLA in healthy donors. V lost 3 bases to trimming and J lost 0 bases, with 26 bases between them. The CDR3 is 20 residues long. CDR1 is LNHDA, CDR2 SQIVND, per germline (reference sequence). Amplification used 60 Vbeta primers and 13 Jbeta primers. Data came from immunoSEQ multiplex PCR; TCRdb stores just in-frame clones and leaves some out. The sample lists fewer than 150,000 clones; around 81% were seen once. This TCR was recovered from a man in his forties in good health and CMV-seropositive. The V call is TRBV19, the J call TRBJ1-1; D call uncertain. The sample comprised PBMCs. CDR3 sequence reads: CASSIQGGSLNALMNTEAFF. CDR3 nucleotide sequence: TGTGCCAGTAGTATTCAAGGAGGATCCTTAAACGCACTGATGAACACTGAAGCTTTCTTT.